A single T cell receptor beta chain is shown here with its context. This clonotype was picked up a small number of times. Its antigen remains unidentified. It has no much larger one-base neighbor in the sample; base qualities were not kept. Library method: 5' RACE. This sample was sequenced with an Illumina HiSeq 2500. A second PCR of roughly 7 to 11 cycles was performed with a sample-barcoded 5' primer and a J-beta primer mix. A unique molecular identifier was introduced onto each TCR beta cDNA molecule by a template-switch 5' adaptor carrying 12 random nucleotides. Each sample yielded at least 2.5 million CDR3-containing paired-end reads. First-strand cDNA was synthesized from all RNA with the Mint cDNA synthesis kit, primed by a TRBC-specific oligonucleotide. After uracil-DNA glycosylase treatment, a first 18-cycle PCR used universal primers M1SS and BC2_uni_R on all cDNA. The study's own analysis went as follows. For normalization, 1 million high-quality reads, each with a distinct molecular identifier, were randomly selected from each sample. Instead of being binned into consensus sequences, reads that shared molecular identifiers were thrown out. MiTCR, run with a Q25 quality threshold and the strictest error-elimination algorithm, handled CDR3 identification, clonotype clustering and error correction. A nonparametric unseen species model using Euler transformation provided a lower-bound estimate of total TCR beta diversity. The public reads were quality trimmed at Q25 with fastp and then assembled into clones with MiXCR by TCRdb, keeping productive beta chains. When rows share a CDR3 protein, they turn into one entry using the most common DNA and genes. TCRdb, rather than the study authors, made the V and J calls. The sample includes 1.6 million or so distinct CDR3 sequences, with about 35% observed a single time. The ten largest clones represent approximately 11% of the sample.

This record comes from a study of blood T cells in healthy people across ages (dated by TCRdb to between 2014 and 2016). For context, the study as a whole: In model experiments, template switching captured about one uniquely barcoded TCR beta cDNA molecule for every two T cells. To avoid experimental bias, donors of different ages were distributed randomly across sequencing lanes. Four age groups were formed from the donors: young (average 16 years), middle-aged (approximately 40), aged (around 68) and long-lived (less than 85). Using the same blood draw, the study looked at two additional independent replicas of 1 million unique cDNA reads for two donors, one aged 18 to 30 and the other aged 80 or older. The study measured age-related changes in TCR beta repertoire diversity using deep sequencing normalized with unique cDNA molecular identifiers.

From V the trimming removes 9 bases and from J it removes 4 bases, while the gene matches leave 4 bases of the junction unaccounted for. Reading from cysteine to phenylalanine, the CDR3 counts 13 amino acids. CDR3 DNA is the only sequence kept; it has 39 bases, read in frame from the first base. Sequences SNHLY (CDR1) and FYNNEI (CDR2) are obtained from the germline V gene. Donors were 39 systemically healthy Caucasian individuals from Russia aged about 6 to 100 years. Around 9.9 milliliters of peripheral blood were collected from each donor into EDTA-treated Vacutainer tubes. Ficoll-Paque density-gradient centrifugation was used to isolate PBMCs, with at least 6.5 million obtained per sample. Total RNA was extracted from PBMCs with Trizol reagent, with at least 5.5 micrograms obtained per sample. The percentages of naive CD45RAhigh/CD27high T cells were determined by flow cytometry on a PBMC aliquot from every donor.

General conclusions and limits of the study: The CMV infection status of donors was not known, potentially confounding age-related changes in expanded clonotypes. Conclusive comparison of naive and antigen-experienced compartments was prevented by the profiling of bulk unsorted PBMCs. Compared with the aged group, the long-lived group had more naive CD4+ T cells, fewer expanded clones and increased TCR diversity, suggesting age selection. Observed TCR beta diversity per million T cells fell roughly linearly with age, and a significant reduction was already apparent by age roughly 40. Estimates of total diversity based on one million sequenced T cells were considered lower bounds and underestimates. A strong correlation was found between observed TCR beta diversity and the percentage of naive T cells measured by flow cytometry.

This receptor was obtained from a woman under 40 in good health. The chain is assembled from TRBV2 and TRBJ2-7; TRBD2 fits 12 bases in the junction. The source material was blood. DNA sequence: TGTGCCAGGGGGACTAGCGGGCTGTACGAGCAGTACTTC. Translated, this is CARGTSGLYEQYF.